The rows below give T cell receptor beta chains drawn from one sample of a study of low-dose radiotherapy and immunotherapy resistance in tumors. Via MiXCR, TCRdb re-called the reads, giving one row per CDR3 protein. This table has 80,000 to 95,000 distinct CDR3 sequences, more than 8% appearing once. The sequenced sample was PBMCs, obtained before treatment. These receptors were taken from a male donor with prostate cancer. The CDR3 runs from the conserved cysteine through the conserved F or W. A D gene is named only where the DNA matches it firmly. Clone size is shown for a subset of rows, as once, few, many or a class of expanded clone.

CDR3,DNA,D,V,size,J,length
CASSQDGANTEAFF,TGTGCCAGCAGCCAAGATGGAGCGAACACTGAAGCTTTCTTT,NA,TRBV4-2,many,TRBJ1-1,14
CAWSSLQGHEQFF,TGTGCCTGGAGTTCACTACAGGGGCATGAGCAGTTCTTC,TRBD1,TRBV30,many,TRBJ2-1,13
CSARRGLAFDNEQFF,TGCAGTGCTAGACGAGGACTAGCCTTCGACAATGAGCAGTTCTTC,TRBD2,TRBV20-1,many,TRBJ2-1,15
CASGLAGGFEQFF,TGTGCCAGCGGACTAGCGGGAGGATTTGAGCAGTTCTTC,TRBD2,TRBV7-8,few,TRBJ2-1,13
CASTQDWDTGGYTF,TGTGCCAGCACCCAAGATTGGGACACTGGGGGCTACACCTTC,NA,TRBV6-5,many,TRBJ1-2,14
CASSLVVSGNTEAFF,TGTGCCAGCAGCTTAGTTGTCAGCGGGAACACTGAAGCTTTCTTT,NA,TRBV7-9,many,TRBJ1-1,15
CASSVGRLAGVNEQFF,TGTGCCAGCAGCGTAGGGAGACTAGCGGGAGTAAATGAGCAGTTCTTC,TRBD2,TRBV9,many,TRBJ2-1,16
CASKSGSANEQYF,TGTGCCAGCAAAAGCGGGAGTGCCAACGAGCAGTACTTC,TRBD2,TRBV28,many,TRBJ2-7,13
CASSGIDGLAANTGELFF,TGTGCCAGCAGTGGGATAGACGGACTAGCCGCCAACACCGGGGAGCTGTTTTTT,TRBD2,TRBV27,NA,TRBJ2-2,18
CASSPGQGMGEQYF,TGTGCCAGCAGCCCAGGACAGGGTATGGGCGAGCAGTACTTC,TRBD1,TRBV7-2,many,TRBJ2-7,14
CASTWGSSNQPQHF,TGTGCCAGCACCTGGGGCAGCAGCAATCAGCCCCAGCATTTT,NA,TRBV12-3/TRBV12-4,many,TRBJ1-5,14
CASSSHRGGSGELFF,TGTGCCAGCAGCTCCCACAGGGGTGGTTCCGGGGAGCTGTTTTTT,TRBD1,TRBV7-9,NA,TRBJ2-2,15
CSAGQGIYNEQFF,TGCAGCGCCGGACAGGGAATCTACAATGAGCAGTTCTTC,TRBD1,TRBV29-1,many,TRBJ2-1,13
CASSREGNQPQHF,TGCGCCAGCAGCCGCGAAGGCAATCAGCCCCAGCATTTT,NA,TRBV4-3,many,TRBJ1-5,13
CGAGGTAGETQYF,TGCGGGGCCGGGGGGACTGCAGGAGAGACCCAGTACTTC,TRBD2,TRBV10-3,many,TRBJ2-5,13
CASSPGTFFYEQYF,TGTGCCAGCAGTCCCGGGACATTCTTTTACGAGCAGTACTTC,NA,TRBV28,many,TRBJ2-7,14
CASTLSGAVGEKLFF,TGTGCCAGCACCCTCTCGGGGGCGGTGGGTGAAAAACTGTTTTTT,NA,TRBV7-2,many,TRBJ1-4,15
CAINSKRAYEQYF,TGTGCCATAAACTCAAAACGGGCCTACGAGCAGTACTTC,NA,TRBV2,many,TRBJ2-7,13
CAISRLGSGYNEQFF,TGTGCCATCAGTCGACTAGGGTCGGGGTACAATGAGCAGTTCTTC,NA,TRBV10-3,few,TRBJ2-1,15
CASSSPLTLAQYYEQYF,TGTGCCAGCAGTTCCCCACTAACGCTTGCCCAATACTACGAGCAGTACTTC,NA,TRBV28,many,TRBJ2-7,17
CASSSAGSGNEKLFF,TGTGCCAGCAGTTCCGCAGGGTCGGGTAATGAAAAACTGTTTTTT,NA,TRBV28,many,TRBJ1-4,15
CASSQGGEIAFF,TGTGCCAGCTCACAAGGGGGGGAGATCGCTTTCTTT,NA,TRBV18,once,TRBJ1-1,12
CASLSPRSGSEAFF,TGTGCCAGCCTCAGCCCTCGCTCGGGATCTGAAGCTTTCTTT,NA,TRBV28,many,TRBJ1-1,14
CASSLFRYEQYF,TGTGCCAGCAGTTTATTCCGCTACGAGCAGTACTTC,NA,TRBV28,many,TRBJ2-7,12
CASSRDRNEQFF,TGTGCCAGCAGCCGCGACCGCAATGAGCAGTTCTTC,NA,TRBV7-2,many,TRBJ2-1,12
CAWKYPGSRETQYF,TGTGCCTGGAAATACCCAGGGTCCCGAGAGACCCAGTACTTC,NA,TRBV30,many,TRBJ2-5,14
CASSLAGQGRFPGELFF,TGTGCCAGCAGCTTAGCGGGACAGGGGCGGTTCCCCGGGGAGCTGTTTTTT,TRBD1,TRBV7-2,many,TRBJ2-2,17